This T cell receptor (beta chain) was identified during a study of blood T cell repertoires in COVID-19 (TCRdb year 2020). Background on the whole study: Samples covering the acute and convalescent phases of COVID-19 were provided by collaborators in the United States, Italy and Spain. The prospective study material was composed of cDNA or gDNA derived from T cells, B-cell-depleted T cells, or PBMCs. Deeply sampled blood TCRbeta repertoires from subjects exposed to, actively infected with, or recovered from COVID-19 were included in the dataset. The repertoires were made available in a free public database intended to serve as a resource for research on the immune response to SARS-CoV-2. The samples were drawn from the first 160 participants of the ongoing ImmuneRACE study and from 1,200 or so subjects provided by 6 global collaborators. The sample metadata nearly always contained a de-identified subject ID, COVID-19 status, age in years and sex. Where HLA class I and class II types were available, the types were taken from metadata supplied by the sample provider, not from assay-based typing.

The germline V gene specifies LGHNA as CDR1 and YSLEER as CDR2. The V and J ends are trimmed by 1 base and 2 bases, leaving 6 bases between them. From the cysteine up to the phenylalanine, the CDR3 has a length of 14 residues. Only the CDR3 DNA is retained, 42 bases long and in frame from the first base. What the authors observed across the whole study: The amount of clinical and demographic metadata varied by source and participant and was provided uncurated.

On this clone itself: Which antigen it targets is not known. The record has no base qualities; no much larger clone is one base away.

Participants in the prospective study were aged roughly 18 to 89 years, lived in some 24 United States geographic areas, and enrolled through a virtual design. Cohort assignment in the prospective study relied on participant-reported clinical history from a screening survey and a study questionnaire. Mobile phlebotomists in the prospective study collected whole blood, serum and a nasopharyngeal or oropharyngeal swab from every participant. Prospective study participants could optionally give additional blood draws and questionnaires over an approximately 2-month period. Prospective study blood samples were shipped either frozen or at room temperature before DNA extraction. TCRbeta CDR3 regions were amplified from genomic DNA using the immunoSEQ Assay, a bias-controlled multiplex PCR. The published analysis was carried out like this. Nucleated cell counts per sample were estimated from amplification of reference gene primers within the assay. Sequence reads were collapsed and filtered to measure the absolute abundance of every unique TCRbeta CDR3 rearrangement. For each sample, productive Simpson clonality was calculated as the square root of Simpson's diversity index across productive rearrangements. TCRdb provides this immuneACCESS table in a form limited to in-frame rearrangements. Some clones are lacking; in checked studies, under half of them reflect an unresolved V gene, and why the rest are absent is not known. V, J and clone size were drawn from that table, and D and trimming were deduced from the DNA. The sample profile shows about 210,000 clones; roughly 89% of them were found once. The ten top clones hold about 9.3% of the sample.

The V and J genes are TRBV4-3 and TRBJ1-3, with no reliable assignment of the D segment. The receptor was isolated from a man aged 18 to 29 with acute COVID-19. The source material was PBMCs or T cells enriched from blood (not recorded which). The encoded CDR3 is CASSQGSAGNTIYF. In nucleotides, the sequence is TGCGCCAGCAGCCAAGGATCGGCTGGAAACACCATATATTTT.